Described below is a single TCR beta chain sequence and its context. This sample was included in a study of somatic mutations in cytotoxic T cells in rheumatoid arthritis. The method was immunoSEQ multiplex PCR; TCRdb's version includes in-frame clones alone and lacks a portion of them. The table shows some 14,000 clones, with roughly 75% occurring only once. CDR1 is MGHRA and CDR2 is YSYEKL in the germline V gene. The CDR3 is 17 residues long. V shed 5 bases, J shed 3 bases, and the junction held 11 bases outside the gene matches. V is TRBV4-1 and J is TRBJ1-2; 11 positions match TRBD1. Sequencing input: CD8+ T cells sorted from blood. The clonotype comes from an adult with rheumatoid arthritis. The CDR3 reads CASSGRTPGQGDYGYTF. The CDR3 DNA reads as TGCGCCAGCAGCGGACGTACCCCGGGACAGGGGGACTATGGCTACACCTTC.